One and the same sample provided the 4 T cell receptor beta chains below, sequenced in a study of Graves' ophthalmopathy and Graves' hyperthyroidism. As the template, RNA transcripts were used to amplify TCR beta CDR3 regions. After a first-round RT-PCR with HTBI primers, a second-round multiplex PCR was run. MiXCR, run by TCRdb on the multiplex PCR reads, gives a single entry per CDR3 protein. The data hold approximately 160,000 distinct CDR3 sequences, with 35% to 50% observed a single time. Sequenced sample: peripheral blood. The receptor source for this set is a young man with Graves' ophthalmopathy.

The chain carries TRBV12-3 or TRBV12-4 and TRBJ2-2, with D maybe TRBD1 (5 bases). The CDR3 is 12 residues long. The ends were cut back, 7 bases at V and 10 bases at J, with 13 bases in the middle. The CDR3 is CASTPGLAELFF. The CDR3 region has the DNA TGTGCCAGCACCCCAGGGCTGGCGGAGCTGTTTTTT.

This clonotype was detected ten times or more. The chain uses TRBV18 and TRBJ2-4; 7 positions agree with TRBD2. The V gene end was trimmed by 3 bases and the J gene end by 13 bases; junction bases not matched to a gene: 6. CDR3 size: 12 residues. Germline-derived CDR1 and CDR2 are KGHSH and LQKENI. Here the CDR3 reads CASSPFRDYQYF. CDR3 in DNA: TGTGCCAGCTCACCGTTCCGGGACTACCAGTACTTC.

The table lists this clonotype with many counts. This chain uses TRBV27 with TRBJ2-5; perhaps TRBD1 as D (5 bases). This CDR3 contains 17 residues. The germline V and J ends were trimmed by 5 bases and 5 bases, with 24 bases remaining between them. CDR1 is MNHEY, CDR2 SMNVEV, per germline (reference sequence). The CDR3 sequence: CASSPLRTGPRYETQYF. The CDR3 DNA sequence: TGTGCCAGCAGTCCTCTCCGTACAGGACCACGGTACGAGACCCAGTACTTC.

This clonotype ranks as medium-sized. This chain joins TRBV20-1 and TRBJ1-1; no clear D gene. Trimming pared 3 bases from V and 3 bases from J, leaving 8 bases between. The CDR3 runs to 12 residues. CDR1 DFQATT and CDR2 SNEGSKA come from the germline V gene (reference sequence). The CDR3 loop is CSARRGYTEAFF. In nucleotides, the CDR3 is TGCAGTGCTAGGAGAGGGTACACTGAAGCTTTCTTT.